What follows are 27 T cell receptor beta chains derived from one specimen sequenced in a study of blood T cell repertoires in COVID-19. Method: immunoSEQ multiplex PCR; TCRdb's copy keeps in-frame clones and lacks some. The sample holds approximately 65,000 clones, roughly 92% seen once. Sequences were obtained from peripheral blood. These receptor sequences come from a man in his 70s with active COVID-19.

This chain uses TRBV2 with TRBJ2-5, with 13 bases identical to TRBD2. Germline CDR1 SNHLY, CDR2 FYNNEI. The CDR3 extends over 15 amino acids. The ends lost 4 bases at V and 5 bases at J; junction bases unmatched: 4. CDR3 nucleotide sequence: TGTGCCAGCAGTGGGGGGACTAGCGGGGTGGAGACCCAGTACTTC. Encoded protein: CASSGGTSGVETQYF.

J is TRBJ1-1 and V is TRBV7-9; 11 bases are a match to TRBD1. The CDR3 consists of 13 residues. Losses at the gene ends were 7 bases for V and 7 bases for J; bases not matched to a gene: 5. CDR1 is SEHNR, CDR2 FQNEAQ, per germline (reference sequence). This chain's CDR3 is CASNAGQGDEAFF. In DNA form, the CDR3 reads TGTGCCAGCAATGCGGGACAGGGGGATGAAGCTTTCTTT. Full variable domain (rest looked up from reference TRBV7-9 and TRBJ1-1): DTGVSQNPRHKITKRGQNVTFRCDPISEHNRLYWYRQTLGQGPEFLTYFQNEAQLEKSRLLSDRFSAERPKGSFSTLEIQRTEQGDSAMYLCASNAGQGDEAFFGQGTRLTVV.

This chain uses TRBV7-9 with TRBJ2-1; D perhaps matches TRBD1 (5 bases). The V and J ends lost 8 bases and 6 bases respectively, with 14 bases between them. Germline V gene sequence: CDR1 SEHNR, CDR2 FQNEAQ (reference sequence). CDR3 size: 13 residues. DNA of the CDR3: TGTGCCAGCCTCCCTTCAGGGCCCAATGAGCAGTTCTTC. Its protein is CASLPSGPNEQFF.

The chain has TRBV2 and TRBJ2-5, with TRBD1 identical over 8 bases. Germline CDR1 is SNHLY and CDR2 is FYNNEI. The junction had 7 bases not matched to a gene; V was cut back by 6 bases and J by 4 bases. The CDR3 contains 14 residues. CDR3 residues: CASSWTGTGETQYF. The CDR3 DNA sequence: TGTGCCAGCAGCTGGACAGGGACAGGAGAGACCCAGTACTTC.

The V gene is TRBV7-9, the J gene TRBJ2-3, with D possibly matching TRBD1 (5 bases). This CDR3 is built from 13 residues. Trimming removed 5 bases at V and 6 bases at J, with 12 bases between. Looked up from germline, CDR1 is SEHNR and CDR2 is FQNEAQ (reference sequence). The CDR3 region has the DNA TGTGCCAGCAGCCCAGACAGCTCTGATACGCAGTATTTT. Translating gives CASSPDSSDTQYF.

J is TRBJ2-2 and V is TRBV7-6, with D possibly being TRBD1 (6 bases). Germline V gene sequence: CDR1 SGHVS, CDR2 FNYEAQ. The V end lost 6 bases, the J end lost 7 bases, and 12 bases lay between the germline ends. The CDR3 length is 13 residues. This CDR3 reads CASSLPGVGELFF. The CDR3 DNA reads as TGTGCCAGCAGTCTCCCAGGGGTCGGGGAGCTGTTTTTT.

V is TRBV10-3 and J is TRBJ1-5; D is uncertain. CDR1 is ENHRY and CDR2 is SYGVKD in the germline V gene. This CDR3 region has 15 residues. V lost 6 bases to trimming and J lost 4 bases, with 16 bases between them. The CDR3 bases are TGTGCCATCAGCCTCGGTGAGGGCGTTAATCAGCCCCAGCATTTT. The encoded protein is CAISLGEGVNQPQHF.

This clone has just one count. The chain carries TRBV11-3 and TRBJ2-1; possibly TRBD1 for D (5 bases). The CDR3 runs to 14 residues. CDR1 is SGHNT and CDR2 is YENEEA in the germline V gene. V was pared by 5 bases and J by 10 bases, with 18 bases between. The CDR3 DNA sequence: TGTGCCAGCAGCCTCAATTCAGGGCTTTCCGAGCAGTTCTTC. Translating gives CASSLNSGLSEQFF.

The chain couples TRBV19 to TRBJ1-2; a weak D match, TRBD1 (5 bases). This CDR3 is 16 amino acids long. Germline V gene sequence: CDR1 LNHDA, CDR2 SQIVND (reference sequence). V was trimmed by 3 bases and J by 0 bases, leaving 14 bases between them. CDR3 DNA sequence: TGTGCCAGTAGTATTTTAGGAGGGACGACTAACTATGGCTACACCTTC. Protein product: CASSILGGTTNYGYTF.

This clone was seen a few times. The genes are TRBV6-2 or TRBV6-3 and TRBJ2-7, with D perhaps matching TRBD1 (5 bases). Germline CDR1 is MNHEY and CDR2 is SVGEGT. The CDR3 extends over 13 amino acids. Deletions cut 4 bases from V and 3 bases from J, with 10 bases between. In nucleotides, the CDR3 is TGTGCCAGCAGTTCCCACGACAGCTACGAGCAGTACTTC. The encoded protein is CASSSHDSYEQYF.

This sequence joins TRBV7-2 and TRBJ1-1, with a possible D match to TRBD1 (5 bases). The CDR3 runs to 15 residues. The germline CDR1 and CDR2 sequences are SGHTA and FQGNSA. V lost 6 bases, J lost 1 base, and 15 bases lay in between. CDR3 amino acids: CASRPRVFGNTEAFF. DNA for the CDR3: TGTGCCAGCAGGCCCAGGGTTTTTGGGAACACTGAAGCTTTCTTT.

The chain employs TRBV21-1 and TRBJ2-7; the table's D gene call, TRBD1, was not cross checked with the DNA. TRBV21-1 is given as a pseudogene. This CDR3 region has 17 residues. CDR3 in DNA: TGTGCCAGCAGCAAAGGTTGGGACAGGGAAACCTCCTACGAGCAGTACGTC. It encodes CASSKGWDRETSYEQYV.

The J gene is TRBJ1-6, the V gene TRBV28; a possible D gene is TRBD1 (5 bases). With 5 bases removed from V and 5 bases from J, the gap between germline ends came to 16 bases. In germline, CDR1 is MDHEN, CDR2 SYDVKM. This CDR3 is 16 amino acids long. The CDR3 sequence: CASSPGGVVNNSPLHF. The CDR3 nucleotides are TGTGCCAGCAGTCCCGGGGGGGTAGTCAATAATTCACCCCTCCACTTT. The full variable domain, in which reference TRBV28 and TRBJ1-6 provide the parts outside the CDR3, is DVKVTQSSRYLVKRTGEKVFLECVQDMDHENMFWYRQDPGLGLRLIYFSYDVKMKEKGDIPEGYSVSREKKERFSLILESASTNQTSMYLCASSPGGVVNNSPLHFGNGTRLTVT.

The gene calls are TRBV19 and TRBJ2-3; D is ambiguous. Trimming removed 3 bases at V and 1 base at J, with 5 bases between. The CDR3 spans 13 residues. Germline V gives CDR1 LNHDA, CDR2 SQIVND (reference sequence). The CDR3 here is CASSIRRTDTQYF. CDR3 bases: TGTGCCAGTAGTATCCGTCGCACAGATACGCAGTATTTT.

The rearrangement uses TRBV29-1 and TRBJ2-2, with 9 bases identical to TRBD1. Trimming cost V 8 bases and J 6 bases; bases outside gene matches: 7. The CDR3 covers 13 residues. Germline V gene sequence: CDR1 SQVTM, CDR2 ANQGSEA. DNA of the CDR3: TGCAGCATACGGGACAGGGATGCCGGGGAGCTGTTTTTT. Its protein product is CSIRDRDAGELFF.

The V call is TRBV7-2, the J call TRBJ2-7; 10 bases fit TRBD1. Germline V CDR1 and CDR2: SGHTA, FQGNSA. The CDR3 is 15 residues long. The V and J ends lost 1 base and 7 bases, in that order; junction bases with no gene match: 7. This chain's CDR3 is CASSLEGTGAREQYF. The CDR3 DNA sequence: TGTGCCAGCAGCTTAGAAGGGACAGGGGCCAGAGAGCAGTACTTC.

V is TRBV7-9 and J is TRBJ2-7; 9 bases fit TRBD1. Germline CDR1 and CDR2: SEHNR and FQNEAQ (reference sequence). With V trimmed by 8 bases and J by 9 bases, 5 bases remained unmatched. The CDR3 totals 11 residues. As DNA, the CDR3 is TGTGCCAGCCAGGGACAGGGTGGGCAGTACTTC. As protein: CASQGQGGQYF.

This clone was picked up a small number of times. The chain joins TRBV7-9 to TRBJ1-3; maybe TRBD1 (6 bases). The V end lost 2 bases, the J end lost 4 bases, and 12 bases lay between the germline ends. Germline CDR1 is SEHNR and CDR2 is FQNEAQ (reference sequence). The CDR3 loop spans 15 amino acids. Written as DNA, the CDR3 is TGTGCCAGCAGCTTACCAGGGGCGAGGGGAAACACCATATATTTT. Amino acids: CASSLPGARGNTIYF.

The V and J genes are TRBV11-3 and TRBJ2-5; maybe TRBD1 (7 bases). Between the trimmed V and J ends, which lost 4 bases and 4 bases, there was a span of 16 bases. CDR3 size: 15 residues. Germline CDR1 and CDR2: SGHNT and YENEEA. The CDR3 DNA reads TGTGCCAGCAGCTCAAGAGGAGGGGGCGTAGAGACCCAGTACTTC. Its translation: CASSSRGGGVETQYF.

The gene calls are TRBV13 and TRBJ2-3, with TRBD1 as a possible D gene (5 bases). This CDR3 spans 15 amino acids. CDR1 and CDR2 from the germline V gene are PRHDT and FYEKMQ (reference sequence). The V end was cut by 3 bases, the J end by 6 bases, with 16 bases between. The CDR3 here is CASSLEGAPHDTQYF. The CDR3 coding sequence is TGTGCCAGCAGCTTGGAAGGGGCTCCACATGATACGCAGTATTTT.

CDR3 loop: CASSPYAGQDGNTIYF. The CDR3 DNA reads as TGTGCCAGCAGTCCTTATGCGGGACAGGATGGAAACACCATATATTTT. The V and J genes are TRBV28 and TRBJ1-3; TRBD1 agrees at 8 bases. V was pared by 5 bases and J by 3 bases, with 9 bases of the junction left unmatched. This CDR3 comprises 16 residues. Germline CDR1 MDHEN, CDR2 SYDVKM.

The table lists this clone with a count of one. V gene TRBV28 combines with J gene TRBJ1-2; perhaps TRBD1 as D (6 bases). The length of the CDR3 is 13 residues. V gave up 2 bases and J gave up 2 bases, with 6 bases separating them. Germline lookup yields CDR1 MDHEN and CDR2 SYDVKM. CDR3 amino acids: CASSLQGNYGYTF. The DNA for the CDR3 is TGTGCCAGCAGTTTACAGGGGAACTATGGCTACACCTTC.

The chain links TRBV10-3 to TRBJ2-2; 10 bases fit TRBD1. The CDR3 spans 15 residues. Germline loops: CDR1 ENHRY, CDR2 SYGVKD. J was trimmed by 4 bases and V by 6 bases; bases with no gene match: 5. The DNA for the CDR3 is TGTGCCATCAGACCCGACAGGGGGCTCACCGGGGAGCTGTTTTTT. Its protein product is CAIRPDRGLTGELFF.

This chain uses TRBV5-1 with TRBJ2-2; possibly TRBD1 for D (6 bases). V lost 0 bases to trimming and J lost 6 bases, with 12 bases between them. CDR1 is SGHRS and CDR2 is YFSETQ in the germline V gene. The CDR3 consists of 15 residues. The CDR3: CASSLGQGFAGELFF. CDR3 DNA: TGCGCCAGCAGCTTGGGGCAGGGGTTTGCCGGGGAGCTGTTTTTT.

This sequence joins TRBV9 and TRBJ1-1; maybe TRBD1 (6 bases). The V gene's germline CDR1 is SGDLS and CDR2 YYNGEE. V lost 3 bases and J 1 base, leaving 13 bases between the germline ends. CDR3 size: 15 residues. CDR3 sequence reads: CASSAGDRSNTEAFF. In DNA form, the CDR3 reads TGTGCCAGCAGCGCAGGTGACAGGTCGAACACTGAAGCTTTCTTT. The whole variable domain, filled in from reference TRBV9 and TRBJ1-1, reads DSGVTQTPKHLITATGQRVTLRCSPRSGDLSVYWYQQSLDQGLQFLIQYYNGEERAKGNILERFSAQQFPDLHSELNLSSLELGDSALYFCASSAGDRSNTEAFFGQGTRLTVV.

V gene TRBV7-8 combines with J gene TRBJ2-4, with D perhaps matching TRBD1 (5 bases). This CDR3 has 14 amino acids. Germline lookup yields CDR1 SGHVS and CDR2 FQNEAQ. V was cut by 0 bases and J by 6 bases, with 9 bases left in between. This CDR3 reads CASSLAGPGNIQYF. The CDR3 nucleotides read TGTGCCAGCAGCTTAGCGGGGCCCGGAAACATTCAGTACTTC. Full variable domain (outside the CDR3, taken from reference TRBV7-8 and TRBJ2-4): GAGVSQSPRYKVAKRGQDVALRCDPISGHVSLFWYQQALGQGPEFLTYFQNEAQLDKSGLPSDRFFAERPEGSVSTLKIQRTQQEDSAVYLCASSLAGPGNIQYFGAGTRLSVL.

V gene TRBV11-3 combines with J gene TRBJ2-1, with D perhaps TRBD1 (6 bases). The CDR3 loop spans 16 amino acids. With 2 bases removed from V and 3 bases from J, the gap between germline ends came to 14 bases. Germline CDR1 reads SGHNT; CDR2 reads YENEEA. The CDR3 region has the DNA TGTGCCAGCAGCTTACAGGGGAACGGCTACTACAATGAGCAGTTCTTC. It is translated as CASSLQGNGYYNEQFF.